Below, 5 T cell receptor beta chains from the same sample are listed, as sequenced in a study of shared clonotypes between healthy human individuals. Libraries were prepared by immunoSEQ multiplex PCR; TCRdb keeps only in-frame clonotypes and omits some of them. The data hold under 1,100,000 clones, with about 80% observed a single time. Sequencing was performed on memory CD4+ T cells from PBMCs. This sample's subset: CD45RA-negative fraction. The receptors derive from a man aged 18-30 years in good health. Some clones in this sample may be carry-over from other donors' samples.

CDR3 amino acids: CASSPPSAMNTEAFF. The CDR3 coding sequence is TGTGCCAGCTCACCACCTTCAGCCATGAACACTGAAGCTTTCTTT. The rearrangement joins TRBV18 to TRBJ1-1; D is ambiguous. The germline CDR1 and CDR2 sequences are KGHSH and LQKENI. This CDR3 is 15 amino acids long. Between the trimmed V and J ends, which lost 0 bases and 0 bases, there was a span of 8 bases.

This chain links TRBV5-6 with TRBJ1-1, with D possibly TRBD1 on 5 matching bases. Trimming took off 5 bases at V and 1 base at J, with 12 bases between the two ends. The germline V gene has CDR1 SGHDT and CDR2 YYEEEE. The CDR3 consists of 14 residues. CDR3 protein: CASRRWGPNTEAFF. The CDR3, as DNA: TGTGCCAGCAGAAGGTGGGGACCGAACACTGAAGCTTTCTTT.

The V call is TRBV5-4, the J call TRBJ2-4, with 11 nucleotides matching TRBD1. The CDR3 has 16 residues. V trimming: 0 bases; J trimming: 3 bases; junction bases outside the gene matches: 2. CDR1 is SGHNT, CDR2 YYREEE, per germline (reference sequence). The CDR3 here is CASSLEGTGGKNIQYF. The CDR3 DNA reads TGTGCCAGCAGCTTGGAAGGGACAGGGGGCAAAAACATTCAGTACTTC. The whole variable domain, filled in from reference TRBV5-4 and TRBJ2-4, reads ETGVTQSPTHLIKTRGQQVTLRCSSQSGHNTVSWYQQALGQGPQFIFQYYREEENGRGNFPPRFSGLQFPNYSSELNVNALELDDSALYLCASSLEGTGGKNIQYFGAGTRLSVL.

This clone was seen more than once but under ten times. The chain links TRBV14 to TRBJ1-1, with D uncertain. The V end was cut by 0 bases, the J end by 1 base, with 12 bases between. There are 16 residues in the CDR3. The germline V gene encodes CDR1 SGHDN and CDR2 FVKESK. The chain's CDR3 is CASSQDQWRGNTEAFF. The CDR3 region has the DNA TGTGCCAGCAGCCAAGATCAATGGCGGGGGAACACTGAAGCTTTCTTT.

CDR3 amino acids: CASRGRPSNQPQHF. The CDR3 region has the DNA TGTGCCAGCAGGGGCCGCCCCTCGAATCAGCCCCAGCATTTT. The rearrangement uses TRBV2 and TRBJ1-5; D remains ambiguous. Germline CDR1 and CDR2: SNHLY and FYNNEI. The CDR3 runs 14 residues. V lost 6 bases and J lost 4, with 13 bases in between.